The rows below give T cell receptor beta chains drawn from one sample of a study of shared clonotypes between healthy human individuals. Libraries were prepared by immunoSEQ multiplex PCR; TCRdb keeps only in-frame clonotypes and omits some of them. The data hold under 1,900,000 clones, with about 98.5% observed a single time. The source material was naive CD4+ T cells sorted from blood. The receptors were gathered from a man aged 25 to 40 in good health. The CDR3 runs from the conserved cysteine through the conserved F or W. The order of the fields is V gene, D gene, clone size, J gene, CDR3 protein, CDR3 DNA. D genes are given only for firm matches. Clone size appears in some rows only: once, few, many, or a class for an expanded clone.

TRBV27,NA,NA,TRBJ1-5,CASRLTGGSSRQPQHF,TGTGCCAGCAGGCTAACGGGGGGCAGTAGCAGACAGCCCCAGCATTTT
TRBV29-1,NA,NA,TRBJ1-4,CSAARALNEKLFF,TGCAGCGCCGCGCGGGCGCTTAATGAAAAACTGTTTTTT
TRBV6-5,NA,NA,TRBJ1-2,CASSYSTDNYGYTF,TGTGCCAGCAGTTACTCTACAGATAACTATGGCTACACCTTC
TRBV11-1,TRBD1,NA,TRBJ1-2,CASSARQGWNGYTF,TGTGCCAGCAGCGCCCGACAGGGTTGGAATGGCTACACCTTC
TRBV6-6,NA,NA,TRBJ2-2,CATTGGGASGELFF,TGTGCCACCACCGGAGGGGGCGCGTCCGGGGAGCTGTTTTTT
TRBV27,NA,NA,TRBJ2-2,CASKSGLSDGELFF,TGTGCCAGCAAGTCGGGACTCTCCGACGGGGAGCTGTTTTTT
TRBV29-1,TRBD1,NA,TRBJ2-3,CSVAKGTGGADTQYF,TGCAGCGTTGCGAAGGGGACAGGGGGCGCAGATACGCAGTATTTT
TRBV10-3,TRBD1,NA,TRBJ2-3,CAISEEDRGYTDTQYF,TGTGCCATCAGCGAGGAAGACAGGGGGTACACAGATACGCAGTATTTT
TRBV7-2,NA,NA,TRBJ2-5,CASSRGGRETQYF,TGTGCCAGCAGCCGGGGAGGCCGGGAGACCCAGTACTTC
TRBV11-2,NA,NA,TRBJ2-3,CASSLVWTGTDTQYF,TGTGCCAGCAGCTTAGTGTGGACAGGCACAGATACGCAGTATTTT
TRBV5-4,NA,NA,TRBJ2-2,CASSFSGVNTGELFF,TGTGCCAGCAGCTTTTCAGGGGTGAACACCGGGGAGCTGTTTTTT
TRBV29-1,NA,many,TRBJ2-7,CSVVSTPQSEQYF,TGCAGCGTTGTATCTACCCCACAAAGCGAGCAGTACTTC
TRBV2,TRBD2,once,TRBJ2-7,CASSEQRGATYEQYF,TGTGCCAGCAGTGAGCAGCGGGGCGCCACCTACGAGCAGTACTTC
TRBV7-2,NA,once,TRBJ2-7,CASTPDPGPYEQYF,TGTGCCAGCACCCCGGATCCCGGTCCTTACGAGCAGTACTTC
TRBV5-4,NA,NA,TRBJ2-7,CASSLGAASRSYEQYF,TGTGCCAGCAGCTTGGGAGCGGCTAGCAGGTCCTACGAGCAGTACTTC
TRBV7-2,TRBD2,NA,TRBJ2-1,CASSFLAGVYNEQFF,TGTGCCAGCAGCTTCCTAGCGGGAGTCTACAATGAGCAGTTCTTC
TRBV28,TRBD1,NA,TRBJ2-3,CASSYIRTGQLYF,TGTGCCAGCAGTTATATACGGACAGGGCAACTTTATTTT
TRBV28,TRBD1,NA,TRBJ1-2,CASRSGTGPFRNYGYTF,TGTGCCAGCAGGTCCGGGACAGGCCCTTTTAGGAACTATGGCTACACCTTC
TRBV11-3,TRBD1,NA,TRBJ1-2,CASSKGQANGYTF,TGTGCCAGCAGCAAGGGACAGGCAAATGGCTACACCTTC
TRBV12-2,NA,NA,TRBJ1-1,CASRLVIESGVGTEAFF,TGTGCAAGTCGCTTAGTCATTGAATCCGGGGTTGGGACTGAAGCTTTCTTT
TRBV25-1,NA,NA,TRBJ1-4,CASSEGEKLFF,TGTGCCAGCAGTGAAGGTGAAAAACTGTTTTTT
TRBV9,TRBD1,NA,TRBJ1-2,CASSVGQGDGYTF,TGTGCCAGCAGCGTAGGGCAGGGGGATGGCTACACCTTC
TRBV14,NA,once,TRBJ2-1,CASSQGRTPNNEQFF,TGTGCCAGCAGCCAAGGAAGGACGCCAAACAATGAGCAGTTCTTC
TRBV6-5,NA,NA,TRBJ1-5,CASSLAGRDSPQHF,TGTGCCAGCAGCCTGGCCGGCCGCGACAGTCCCCAGCATTTT
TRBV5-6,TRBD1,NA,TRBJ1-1,CASRRQGVEMYTEAFF,TGTGCCAGCAGGCGACAGGGGGTGGAAATGTACACTGAAGCTTTCTTT
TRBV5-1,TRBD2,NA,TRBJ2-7,CASSLAGELYEQYF,TGCGCCAGCAGCTTAGCGGGAGAGTTGTACGAGCAGTACTTC
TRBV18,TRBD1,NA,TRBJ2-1,CASSPRAGLGGQAYRLSYNEQFF,TGTGCCAGCTCACCACGGGCTGGTTTGGGGGGACAGGCCTACCGCCTCTCCTACAATGAGCAGTTCTTC
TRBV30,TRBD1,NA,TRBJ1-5,CAWSVGLPGGGQPQHF,TGTGCCTGGAGTGTAGGGTTACCAGGGGGCGGTCAGCCCCAGCATTTT
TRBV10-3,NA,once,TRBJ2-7,CAIRGLYEQYF,TGTGCCATCAGGGGACTCTACGAGCAGTACTTC
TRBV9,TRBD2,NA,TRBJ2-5,CASSPREGAQETQYF,TGTGCCAGCAGCCCGCGGGAGGGGGCCCAAGAGACCCAGTACTTC
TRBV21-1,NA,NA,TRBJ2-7,CASSKGMWGCEQYF,TGTGCCAGCAGCAAAGGGATGTGGGGGTGCGAGCAGTACTTC
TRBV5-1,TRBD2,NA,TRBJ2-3,CASSPGLAAGLDTQYF,TGCGCCAGCAGCCCCGGACTAGCGGCGGGGTTAGATACGCAGTATTTT
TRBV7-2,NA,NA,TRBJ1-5,CASSLDRDQPQHF,TGTGCCAGCAGCTTAGACAGGGACCAGCCCCAGCATTTT
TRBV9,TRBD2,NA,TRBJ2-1,CASSVSGTPYNEQFF,TGTGCCAGCAGCGTAAGCGGGACCCCCTACAATGAGCAGTTCTTC
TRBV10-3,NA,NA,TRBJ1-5,CAIPVARQPQHF,TGTGCCATCCCCGTCGCACGTCAGCCCCAGCATTTT
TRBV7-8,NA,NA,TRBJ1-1,CASSSTGDPNTEAFF,TGTGCCAGCAGCTCAACGGGGGACCCGAACACTGAAGCTTTCTTT
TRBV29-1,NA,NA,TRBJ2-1,CSVARASGEQFF,TGCAGCGTTGCACGGGCCAGCGGTGAGCAGTTCTTC
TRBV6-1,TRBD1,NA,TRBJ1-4,CATYRGRFTNEKLFF,TGTGCCACCTACAGGGGGCGTTTTACTAATGAAAAACTGTTTTTT
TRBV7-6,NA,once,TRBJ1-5,CASSPRSNQPQHF,TGTGCCAGCAGCCCTCGGAGTAATCAGCCCCAGCATTTT
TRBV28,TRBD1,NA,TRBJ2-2,CGTAWEDRGGTGELFF,TGTGGCACAGCATGGGAGGACAGGGGAGGCACCGGGGAGCTGTTTTTT
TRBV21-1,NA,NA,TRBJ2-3,CASSVRQGAFIDTDTQYF,TGTGCCAGCAGCGTACGACAGGGGGCCTTTATTGACACAGATACGCAGTATTTT
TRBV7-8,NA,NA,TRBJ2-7,CASSLAKDGYEQYF,TGTGCCAGCAGCTTAGCCAAGGACGGCTACGAGCAGTACTTC
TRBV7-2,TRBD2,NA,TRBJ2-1,CASSSSGLYNEQFF,TGTGCCAGCAGCTCTAGCGGGTTATACAATGAGCAGTTCTTC